This TCR beta chain was observed in a study of blood T cell repertoires in COVID-19. Study details: Samples taken during acute and convalescent COVID-19 were collected in the United States, Italy and Spain. Sources were T cells, B-cell-depleted T cells, or PBMCs; the material itself was cDNA or gDNA.

Unmatched junction bases numbered 12, after V lost 2 bases and J lost 5 bases. This CDR3 is built from 17 residues. CDR1 is MDHEN, CDR2 SYDVKM, per germline. As originally analysed: Nucleated cell number was recorded as an estimate derived from reference gene primer amplification. Measured with immunoSEQ multiplex PCR; TCRdb has only the in-frame clones, and not every one. V, J and clone size are taken as reported in that table, and D and trimming were inferred from the DNA itself. The repertoire includes about 170,000 clones, 65% to 85% of them detected once, and under 3% sits in the top ten. This receptor was taken from a human donor with acute or convalescent COVID-19. The donor label of this sample is uncertain. The sequenced material came from peripheral blood. V gene TRBV28 combines with J gene TRBJ2-3; 8 bases fit TRBD2. The CDR3 DNA sequence: TGTGCCAGCAGTTTAAGCCCGGCGGGAGGAAGTAAAGATACGCAGTATTTT. Its protein is CASSLSPAGGSKDTQYF.